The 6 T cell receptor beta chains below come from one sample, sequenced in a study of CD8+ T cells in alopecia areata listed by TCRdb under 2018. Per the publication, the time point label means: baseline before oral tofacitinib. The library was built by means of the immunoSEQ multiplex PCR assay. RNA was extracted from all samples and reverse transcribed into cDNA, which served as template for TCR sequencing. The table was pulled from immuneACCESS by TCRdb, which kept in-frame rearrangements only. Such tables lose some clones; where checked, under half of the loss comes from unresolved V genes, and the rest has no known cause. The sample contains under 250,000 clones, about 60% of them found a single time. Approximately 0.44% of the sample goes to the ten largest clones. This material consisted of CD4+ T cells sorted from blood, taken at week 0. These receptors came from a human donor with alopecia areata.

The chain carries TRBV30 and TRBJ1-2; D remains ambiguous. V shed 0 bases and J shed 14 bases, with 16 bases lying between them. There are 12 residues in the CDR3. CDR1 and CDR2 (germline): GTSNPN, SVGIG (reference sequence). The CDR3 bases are TGTGCCTGGAGTGTAGGTACGGACCCGGGAACCTTC. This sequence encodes CAWSVGTDPGTF.

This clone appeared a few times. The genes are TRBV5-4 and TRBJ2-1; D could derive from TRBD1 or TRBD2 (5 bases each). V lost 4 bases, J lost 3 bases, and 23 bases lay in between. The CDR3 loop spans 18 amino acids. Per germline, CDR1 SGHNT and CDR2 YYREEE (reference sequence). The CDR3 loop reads CASSQDLDSRGFYNEQFF. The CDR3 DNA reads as TGTGCCAGCAGCCAGGACCTAGACAGTCGGGGCTTCTACAATGAGCAGTTCTTC.

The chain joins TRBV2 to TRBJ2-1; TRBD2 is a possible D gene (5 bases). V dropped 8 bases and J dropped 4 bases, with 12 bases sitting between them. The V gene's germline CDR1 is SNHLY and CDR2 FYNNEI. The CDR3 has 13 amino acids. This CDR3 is CASESGSYNEQFF. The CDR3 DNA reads TGTGCCAGCGAGAGCGGATCTTACAATGAGCAGTTCTTC.

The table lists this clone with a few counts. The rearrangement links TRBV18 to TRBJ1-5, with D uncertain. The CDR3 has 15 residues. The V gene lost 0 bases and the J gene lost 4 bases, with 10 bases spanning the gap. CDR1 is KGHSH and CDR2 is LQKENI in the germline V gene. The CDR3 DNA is TGTGCCAGCTCACCACCAGGCACGCCGAATCAGCCCCAGCATTTT. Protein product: CASSPPGTPNQPQHF.

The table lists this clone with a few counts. CDR3: CASSLWSGTDLNYGYTF. CDR3 in DNA: TGCGCCAGCAGCTTGTGGTCCGGGACAGATCTTAACTATGGCTACACCTTC. The V gene is TRBV5-1, the J gene TRBJ1-2; 7 bases align to TRBD1. Germline V CDR1 and CDR2: SGHRS, YFSETQ. The junction had 10 bases not matched to a gene; V was cut back by 1 base and J by 1 base. The CDR3 covers 17 residues.

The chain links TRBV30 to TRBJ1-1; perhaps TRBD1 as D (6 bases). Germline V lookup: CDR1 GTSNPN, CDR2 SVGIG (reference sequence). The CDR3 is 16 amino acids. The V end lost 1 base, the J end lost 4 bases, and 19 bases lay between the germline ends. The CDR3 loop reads CAWSGFPGAGTTEAFF. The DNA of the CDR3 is TGTGCCTGGAGTGGATTTCCGGGGGCCGGGACCACTGAAGCTTTCTTT.